The 8 T cell receptor beta chains presented below share a single source sample, sequenced in a study of shared clonotypes between healthy human individuals. Data came from immunoSEQ multiplex PCR; TCRdb stores just in-frame clones and leaves some out. The sample has 2 million to 3 million clones, 90% to 95% seen once. Sequencing input: naive CD4+ T cells from PBMCs. The subset: CD45RA+ positively selected. Receptor source: a young man in good health. Some clones in this sample may be carry-over from other donors' samples.

A note on this clone: At one end, the junction sequence differs from germline, possibly due to a read error. The chain combines TRBV4-2 with TRBJ2-7; TRBD2 matches 8 bases. Per germline, CDR1 LGHNA and CDR2 YNFKEQ. There are 13 residues in the CDR3. CDR3 sequence (DNA): TGTGCCAGCAGCCAAAGTATACGGCGGGAGGAAGTCTTC. Translated: CASSQSIRREEVF.

The chain joins TRBV6-6 to TRBJ1-4; 7 nucleotides line up with TRBD1. The CDR3 contains 13 residues. Germline CDR1 reads MNHNY; CDR2 reads SVGAGI (reference sequence). V lost 8 bases to trimming and J lost 2 bases; unmatched junction nucleotides: 2. The CDR3 DNA sequence: TGTGCCAGCTTACAGGGGACTAATGAAAAACTGTTTTTT. It codes for CASLQGTNEKLFF.

The chain uses TRBV19 and TRBJ1-4, with 8 positions matching TRBD1. Looked up from germline, CDR1 is LNHDA and CDR2 is SQIVND (reference sequence). This CDR3 region has 17 residues. Losses at the gene ends were 1 base for V and 8 bases for J; bases not matched to a gene: 12. The CDR3 is CASSIVTGTGLEEKLFF. For the CDR3, the DNA is TGTGCCAGTAGTATAGTTACCGGGACAGGTCTCGAAGAAAAACTGTTTTTT. Filled out from reference TRBV19 and TRBJ1-4, the complete variable domain reads DGGITQSPKYLFRKEGQNVTLSCEQNLNHDAMYWYRQDPGQGLRLIYYSQIVNDFQKGDIAEGYSVSREKKESFPLTVTSAQKNPTAFYLCASSIVTGTGLEEKLFFGSGTQLSVL.

The chain is built from TRBV4-2 and TRBJ2-7; 7 bases fit TRBD1. The trim removed 2 bases at V and 0 bases at J, leaving 4 bases unmatched. The CDR3 is 15 amino acids. Looked up from germline, CDR1 is LGHNA and CDR2 is YNFKEQ. In nucleotides, the CDR3 is TGTGCCAGCAGCCAAAGGGACAGAAGCTCCTACGAGCAGTACTTC. This codes for CASSQRDRSSYEQYF.

The chain couples TRBV6-1 to TRBJ2-7; 8 nucleotides agree with TRBD2. J lost 6 bases, V lost 2 bases, and 9 bases had no gene match. There are 15 residues in the CDR3. CDR1 MNHNS and CDR2 SASEGT come from the germline V gene. CDR3 region: CASSEREGVVGEQYF. CDR3 in DNA: TGTGCCAGCAGTGAACGGGAGGGAGTGGTTGGCGAGCAGTACTTC.

This clone was found once. This sequence joins TRBV4-1 and TRBJ2-5, with TRBD2 matching 9 bases. Trimming took 4 bases from V and 5 from J; bases not matched to a gene: 14. CDR3 length: 17 amino acids. Germline assignment: CDR1 MGHRA and CDR2 YSYEKL. CDR3 in amino acids: CASSPRLAAQRRETQYF. For the CDR3, the DNA is TGCGCCAGCAGCCCTAGACTAGCGGCCCAACGGAGGGAGACCCAGTACTTC.

The V and J genes are TRBV5-1 and TRBJ2-5; no definite D call. Deletions cut 4 bases from V and 1 base from J, with 11 bases between. Germline V lookup: CDR1 SGHRS, CDR2 YFSETQ. The CDR3 has 14 residues. The CDR3 reads CASSPNSPQETQYF. The DNA for the CDR3 is TGCGCCAGCAGCCCCAATTCCCCCCAAGAGACCCAGTACTTC.

The gene calls are TRBV6-5 and TRBJ1-2; D gene unclear. Trimming pared 2 bases from V and 1 base from J, leaving 11 bases between. The CDR3 runs 15 residues. CDR1 and CDR2 (germline): MNHEY, SVGAGI. The CDR3 bases are TGTGCCAGCAGTTACGAGCCCAGCCTTAACTATGGCTACACCTTC. It translates to CASSYEPSLNYGYTF.